This paragraph reports one TCR beta chain. TCRdb re-analysed the 5' RACE reads in MiXCR, keeping a single row per CDR3 protein. Of roughly 65,000 distinct CDR3 sequences listed, 9.5% to 15% are singletons. This sample is drawn from a study of early T cells in non-severe SARS-CoV-2 infection. The germline V gene encodes CDR1 KGHSH and CDR2 LQKENI. Trimming pared 1 base from V and 4 bases from J, leaving 14 bases between. This CDR3 contains 16 residues. The source of this sequence is an adult who was a healthcare worker with PCR-confirmed SARS-CoV-2 infection or an uninfected control (not recorded which). The chain couples TRBV18 to TRBJ2-1; D ambiguous. Sequencing used whole blood. This CDR3 reads CASSPLILLEYNEQFF. CDR3 DNA sequence: TGTGCCAGCTCACCACTAATTCTTCTTGAGTACAATGAGCAGTTCTTC.